The 21 T cell receptor beta chains below were found in one sample sequenced in a study of T cell repertoires in cytomegalovirus infection. Each CDR3 protein is one row after TCRdb ran MiXCR on the reads. Of just under 550,000 distinct CDR3 sequences in the sample, about a quarter were seen once. Sequencing was performed on PBMCs. Source of these receptors: a human donor in good health (CMV status not recorded). Some clones in this sample may be carry-over from other donors' samples.

This rearrangement joins TRBV2 to TRBJ2-7; D is possibly TRBD2 (5 bases). Trimming pared 6 bases from V and 9 bases from J, leaving 12 bases between. The CDR3 is made up of 11 amino acids. Per germline, CDR1 SNHLY and CDR2 FYNNEI. CDR3 region: CASREEAGQYV. The CDR3 DNA reads as TGTGCCAGCAGGGAGGAGGCGGGGCAGTACGTC.

V gene TRBV3-1 combines with J gene TRBJ2-7; D may match TRBD1 or TRBD2 (6 bases each). Germline V gene data show CDR1 as LGHDT and CDR2 as YNNKEL (reference sequence). CDR3 length: 17 amino acids. Trimming removed 3 bases from V and 0 bases from J, with 18 bases in between. CDR3 nucleotides: TGTGCCAGCAGCCAGGAGCCTTGGGGGGCGAGCTCCTACGAGCAGTACTTC. It specifies CASSQEPWGASSYEQYF.

This clonotype was seen only a few times. CDR3 nucleotides: TGTGCCAGTAACATTGGGAACACTGAAGCTTTCTTT. This gives the protein CASNIGNTEAFF. V gene TRBV19 combines with J gene TRBJ1-1; no definite D call. The ends were cut back, 7 bases at V and 1 base at J, with 7 bases in the middle. This CDR3 is built from 12 residues. From germline, CDR1 is LNHDA and CDR2 SQIVND (reference sequence).

This clonotype was seen more than once but under ten times. V is TRBV7-2 and J is TRBJ2-1; 10 nucleotides match TRBD2. This CDR3 has 14 amino acids. Germline V gives CDR1 SGHTA, CDR2 FQGNSA. The V segment lost 5 bases and the J segment 7 bases; nucleotides outside the gene matches: 5. In DNA form, the CDR3 reads TGTGCCAGCAGCCCAGCGGGAGGGCTGAATGAGCAGTTCTTC. Protein: CASSPAGGLNEQFF.

The genes are TRBV2 and TRBJ1-2, with D hard to call. Trimming stripped 4 bases from V and 3 bases from J, with 9 bases between. Germline-derived CDR1 and CDR2 are SNHLY and FYNNEI. The CDR3 is 13 residues long. The CDR3 is CASSGDGYYGYTF. The CDR3 DNA reads TGTGCCAGCAGTGGGGATGGCTACTATGGCTACACCTTC.

This clonotype has a count of ten or more. The V and J genes are TRBV10-3 and TRBJ1-2, with unresolved D. V gave up 0 bases and J gave up 7 bases, with 3 bases separating them. The CDR3 contains 11 residues. Looked up from germline, CDR1 is ENHRY and CDR2 is SYGVKD. CDR3 bases: TGTGCCATCAGTGAGTCTCTTGGCTACACCTTC. It translates to CAISESLGYTF.

The chain couples TRBV20-1 to TRBJ1-5; D uncertain. The CDR3 consists of 13 residues. Looked up from germline, CDR1 is DFQATT and CDR2 is SNEGSKA (reference sequence). V lost 6 bases, J lost 5 bases, and 14 bases lay in between. CDR3 nucleotide sequence: TGCAGTGCCGTTCAAGGGTTCGATCAGCCCCAGCATTTT. As protein: CSAVQGFDQPQHF.

This clonotype was seen many times. V is TRBV7-2 and J is TRBJ2-5, with D unclear. The CDR3 spans 13 residues. CDR1 and CDR2 (germline): SGHTA, FQGNSA. V lost 1 base, J lost 5 bases, and 8 bases lay in between. The CDR3 region has the DNA TGTGCCAGCAGCTTAGGGGTTCTCGAGACCCAGTACTTC. It specifies CASSLGVLETQYF.

This clonotype was observed a few times. The rearrangement links TRBV11-1 to TRBJ1-1, with 7 bases aligning to TRBD1. CDR3 length: 16 amino acids. CDR1 and CDR2 (germline): SGHAT, FQDESV (reference sequence). Trimming removed 4 bases from V and 0 bases from J; junction bases left unmatched: 8. The chain's CDR3 is CASSSNRGAMNTEAFF. The CDR3 nucleotides are TGTGCCAGCAGCTCGAACAGGGGAGCAATGAACACTGAAGCTTTCTTT. The entire variable domain, with the rest obtained from reference TRBV11-1 and TRBJ1-1, is as follows: EAEVAQSPRYKITEKSQAVAFWCDPISGHATLYWYRQILGQGPELLVQFQDESVVDDSQLPKDRFSAERLKGVDSTLKIQPAELGDSAMYLCASSSNRGAMNTEAFFGQGTRLTVV.

The V gene is TRBV6-2 or TRBV6-3, the J gene TRBJ2-3, with D perhaps TRBD2 (6 bases). With 2 bases removed from V and 0 bases from J, the gap between germline ends came to 9 bases. Germline values: CDR1 MNHEY, CDR2 SVGEGT. The CDR3 loop spans 15 amino acids. DNA of the CDR3: TGTGCCAGCAGTTACGGGGGGACTAGCACAGATACGCAGTATTTT. Translated: CASSYGGTSTDTQYF.

The chain combines TRBV10-3 with TRBJ2-5; D unresolved. From germline, CDR1 is ENHRY and CDR2 SYGVKD. This CDR3 contains 14 residues. V gave up 3 bases and J gave up 1 base, with 9 bases separating them. The chain's CDR3 is CAISDSRSQETQYF. CDR3 coding DNA: TGTGCCATCAGTGATTCCAGATCCCAAGAGACCCAGTACTTC.

The CDR3: CASRGLAGGDTGELFF. The CDR3 region has the DNA TGTGCCAGCAGAGGACTAGCGGGAGGCGACACCGGGGAGCTGTTTTTT. The chain carries TRBV2 and TRBJ2-2; 14 positions match TRBD2. Germline V gene lookup returns CDR1 SNHLY and CDR2 FYNNEI. V lost 6 bases, J lost 3 bases, and 3 bases stayed unmatched. The CDR3 spans 16 residues.

The V and J genes are TRBV7-2 and TRBJ2-4, with D perhaps matching TRBD2 (6 bases). Germline assignment: CDR1 SGHTA and CDR2 FQGNSA. The CDR3 length is 15 residues. V gave up 0 bases and J gave up 8 bases, with 14 bases separating them. The CDR3 here is CASSLAGLRRDIQYF. The CDR3 DNA sequence: TGTGCCAGCAGCTTAGCGGGACTCCGACGGGACATTCAGTACTTC.

The genes are TRBV30 and TRBJ2-7; 12 bases align to TRBD1. This CDR3 is 14 amino acids long. Germline loops: CDR1 GTSNPN, CDR2 SVGIG (reference sequence). The ends lost 5 bases at V and 3 bases at J; junction bases unmatched: 5. CDR3 sequence: CAWAGTGGFYEQYF. DNA for the CDR3: TGTGCCTGGGCCGGGACAGGGGGCTTCTACGAGCAGTACTTC.

The V call is TRBV7-9, the J call TRBJ2-1; 8 bases are shared with TRBD2. Trimming took 1 base from V and 15 from J; bases not matched to a gene: 14. This CDR3 has 15 amino acids. Germline lookup yields CDR1 SEHNR and CDR2 FQNEAQ (reference sequence). CDR3 bases: TGTGCCAGCAGCTTAGGGGGTTTAGCGGGAAATTTGCGGTTCTTC. Encoded protein: CASSLGGLAGNLRFF.

This rearrangement joins TRBV7-3 to TRBJ2-6; no clear D gene. This CDR3 contains 15 residues. Trimming cost V 4 bases and J 2 bases, with 9 bases left between them. Germline V gives CDR1 SGHTA, CDR2 FQGTGA. Here the CDR3 DNA reads TGTGCCAGCAGCTACGGATACCCTGGGGCCAACGTCCTGACTTTC. It yields the protein CASSYGYPGANVLTF. The variable domain in full, with the rest retrieved from reference TRBV7-3 and TRBJ2-6, is GAGVSQTPSNKVTEKGKYVELRCDPISGHTALYWYRQSLGQGPEFLIYFQGTGAADDSGLPNDRFFAVRPEGSVSTLKIQRTERGDSAVYLCASSYGYPGANVLTFGAGSRLTVL.

V and J are TRBV6-2 or TRBV6-3 and TRBJ2-7; TRBD1 agrees at 9 bases. V lost 2 bases to trimming and J lost 3 bases; unmatched junction nucleotides: 5. The CDR3 is 15 amino acids. The germline gives CDR1 MNHEY, CDR2 SVGEGT. DNA for the CDR3: TGTGCCAGCAGTTACGATCGGGACAGGGACTACGAGCAGTACTTC. It yields the protein CASSYDRDRDYEQYF.

The chain employs TRBV28 and TRBJ2-3, with a tentative D call TRBD2 (5 bases). Germline lookup yields CDR1 MDHEN and CDR2 SYDVKM. V lost 6 bases and J 3 bases, leaving 19 bases between the germline ends. This CDR3 is built from 16 residues. The chain's CDR3 is CASSSPPAAVTDTQYF. CDR3 in DNA: TGTGCCAGCAGCTCACCCCCAGCGGCAGTTACAGATACGCAGTATTTT.

The gene calls are TRBV28 and TRBJ2-5; 7 nucleotides align to TRBD2. Germline CDR1 MDHEN, CDR2 SYDVKM. The CDR3 contains 13 residues. Trimming removed 7 bases from V and 4 bases from J; junction bases left unmatched: 6. The CDR3 sequence is CASNTGGRETQYF. CDR3 in DNA: TGTGCCAGCAACACGGGGGGTAGAGAGACCCAGTACTTC.

V gene TRBV7-2 combines with J gene TRBJ1-1, with no clear D. Trimming pared 0 bases from V and 5 bases from J, leaving 13 bases between. CDR1 and CDR2 (germline): SGHTA, FQGNSA. The CDR3 totals 15 residues. The CDR3, as DNA: TGTGCCAGCAGCTTAGCGCCGGGGATGAGGACTGAAGCTTTCTTT. Residues: CASSLAPGMRTEAFF. The complete variable domain, with remaining parts taken from reference TRBV7-2 and TRBJ1-1, reads GAGVSQSPSNKVTEKGKDVELRCDPISGHTALYWYRQSLGQGLEFLIYFQGNSAPDKSGLPSDRFSAERTGGSVSTLTIQRTQQEDSAVYLCASSLAPGMRTEAFFGQGTRLTVV.

This clonotype has only a few counts. The rearrangement links TRBV5-6 to TRBJ1-3, with D tentatively TRBD1 (5 bases). Germline V lookup: CDR1 SGHDT, CDR2 YYEEEE. V was pared by 4 bases and J by 4 bases, with 21 bases between. The CDR3 covers 17 residues. As DNA, the CDR3 is TGTGCCAGCAGCGAAACCGGGACCCCCGGTTCAGGAAACACCATATATTTT. Translating it yields CASSETGTPGSGNTIYF.